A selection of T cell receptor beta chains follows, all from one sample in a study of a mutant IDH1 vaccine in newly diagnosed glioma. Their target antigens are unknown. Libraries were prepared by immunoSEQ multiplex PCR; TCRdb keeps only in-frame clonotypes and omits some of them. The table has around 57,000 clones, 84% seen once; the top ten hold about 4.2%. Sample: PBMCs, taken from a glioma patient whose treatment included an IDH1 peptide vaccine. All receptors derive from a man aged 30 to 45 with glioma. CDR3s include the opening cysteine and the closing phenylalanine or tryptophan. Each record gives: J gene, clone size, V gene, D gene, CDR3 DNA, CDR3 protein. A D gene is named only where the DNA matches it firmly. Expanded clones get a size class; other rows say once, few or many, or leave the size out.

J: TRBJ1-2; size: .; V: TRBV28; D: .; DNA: TGTGCCAGTACGCGACGAGACAGATCTCTATATGGCTACACCTTC; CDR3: CASTRRDRSLYGYTF
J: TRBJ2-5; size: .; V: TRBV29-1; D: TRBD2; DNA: TGCAGCGTTGTACAGCGGGGGGAGGCTCTCCAAGAGACCCAGTACTTC; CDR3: CSVVQRGEALQETQYF
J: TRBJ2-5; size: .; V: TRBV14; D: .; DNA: TGTGCCAGCAGCCCGGGGGAAGAGACCCAGTACTTC; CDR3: CASSPGEETQYF
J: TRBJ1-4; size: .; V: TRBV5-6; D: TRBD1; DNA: TGTGCCAGCAGCGACCTCGGGACAGCTAATGAAAAACTGTTTTTT; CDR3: CASSDLGTANEKLFF
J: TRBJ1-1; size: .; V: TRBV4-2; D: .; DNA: TGTGCCAGCAGTCTTACAGCAAACACTGAAGCTTTCTTT; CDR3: CASSLTANTEAFF
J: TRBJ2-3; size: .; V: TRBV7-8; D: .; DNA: TGTGCCAGCAGCTTAGCTCGCATCCTCGGCACAGATACGCAGTATTTT; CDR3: CASSLARILGTDTQYF
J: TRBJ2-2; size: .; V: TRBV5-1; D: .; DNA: TGCGCCAGCAGCTTGGAGGCCTCCCAAACCGGGGAGCTGTTTTTT; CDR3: CASSLEASQTGELFF
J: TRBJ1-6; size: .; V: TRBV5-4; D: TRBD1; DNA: TGTGCCAGTAAGACTGTTAGGGACAGTCACGCACCCCTCCACTTT; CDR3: CASKTVRDSHAPLHF
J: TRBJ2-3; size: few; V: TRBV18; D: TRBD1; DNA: TGTGCCAGCTCACCAACCCGGGACAGGGTTATCGCTGCGCAGTATTTT; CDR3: CASSPTRDRVIAAQYF
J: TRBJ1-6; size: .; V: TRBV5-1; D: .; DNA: TGCGCCAGCAGCTCGGGTTGGGGGCCGGGGAATTCACCCCTCCACTTT; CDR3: CASSSGWGPGNSPLHF
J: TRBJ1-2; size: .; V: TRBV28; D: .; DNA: TGTGCCAGCACCCCCCCTGGAAGGAATCTTGTTGGCTACACCTTC; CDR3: CASTPPGRNLVGYTF
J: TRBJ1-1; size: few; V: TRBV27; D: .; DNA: TGTGCCAGCAGTTCCTACAAGATCCAGGGGACTGAAGCTTTCTTT; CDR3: CASSSYKIQGTEAFF
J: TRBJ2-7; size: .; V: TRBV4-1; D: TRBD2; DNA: TGCGCCAGCAGCTCATCTAGCGGGAGCTCCTACGAGCAGTACTTC; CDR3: CASSSSSGSSYEQYF
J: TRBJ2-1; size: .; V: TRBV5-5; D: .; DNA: TGTGCCAGCAGCTTTGAACCGAGCGATGAGCAGTTCTTC; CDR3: CASSFEPSDEQFF
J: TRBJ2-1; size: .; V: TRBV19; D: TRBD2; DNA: TGTGCCAGTAGTATAGTGGCGGGGGAGTACAATGAGCAGTTCTTC; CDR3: CASSIVAGEYNEQFF
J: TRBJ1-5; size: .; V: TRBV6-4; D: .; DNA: TGTGCCAGCAGTATCGGTAGCAATCAGCCCCAGCATTTT; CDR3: CASSIGSNQPQHF
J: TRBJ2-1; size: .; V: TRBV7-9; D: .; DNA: TGTGCCAGCAGCTCGAGGAGCTCCTACAATGAGCAGTTCTTC; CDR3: CASSSRSSYNEQFF
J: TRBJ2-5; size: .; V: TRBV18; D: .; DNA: TGTGCCAGCTCCAACCCAGGCTACCAAGAGACCCAGTACTTC; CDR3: CASSNPGYQETQYF
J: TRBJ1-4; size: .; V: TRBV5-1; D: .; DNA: TGCGCCAGCAGCTTGAGTAATGAAAAACTGTTTTTT; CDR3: CASSLSNEKLFF
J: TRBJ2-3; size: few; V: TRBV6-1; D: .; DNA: TGTGCCAGCCACTCCGGGGGAGGCACAGATACGCAGTATTTT; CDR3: CASHSGGGTDTQYF
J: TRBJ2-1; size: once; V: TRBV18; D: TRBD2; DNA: TGTGCCAGTGTGGGGGGGAAGCCATACAATGAGCAGTTCTTC; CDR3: CASVGGKPYNEQFF
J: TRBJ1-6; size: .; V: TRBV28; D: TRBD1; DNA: TGTGCCAGCAGTTTCAGGACAGGGAATTCACCCCTCCACTTT; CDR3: CASSFRTGNSPLHF
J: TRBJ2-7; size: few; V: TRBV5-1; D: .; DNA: TGCGCCAGCAGGGGGGCGGGGGCCTCCTACGAGCAGTACTTC; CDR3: CASRGAGASYEQYF
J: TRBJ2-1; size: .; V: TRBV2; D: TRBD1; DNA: TGTGCCAGCAGTGGACAGGGTAGCTCCTACAATGAGCAGTTCTTC; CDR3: CASSGQGSSYNEQFF
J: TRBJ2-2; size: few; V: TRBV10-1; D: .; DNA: TGCGCCAGCAGTGAAGTGACAGGCAACGGGGAGCTGTTTTTT; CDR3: CASSEVTGNGELFF
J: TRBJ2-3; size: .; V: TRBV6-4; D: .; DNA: TGTGCCAGCAGTGACTCGATTGTTTCGCATACGCAGTATTTT; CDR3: CASSDSIVSHTQYF
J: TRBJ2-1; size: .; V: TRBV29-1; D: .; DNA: TGCAGCGCCCGGGACTTGGAGCAGTTCTTC; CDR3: CSARDLEQFF
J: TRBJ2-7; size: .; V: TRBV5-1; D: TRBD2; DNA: TGCGCCAGCAGCCCAGGGCTCGGGGGGTCCTACGAGCAGTACTTC; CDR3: CASSPGLGGSYEQYF
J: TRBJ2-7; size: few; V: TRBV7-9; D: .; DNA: TGTGCCAGCAGCTTAGAGGGTGCTCGCTACGAGCAGTACTTC; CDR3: CASSLEGARYEQYF
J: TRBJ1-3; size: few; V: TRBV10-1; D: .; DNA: TGCGCCAGCAGTGATTTTGGAAACACCATATATTTT; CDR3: CASSDFGNTIYF
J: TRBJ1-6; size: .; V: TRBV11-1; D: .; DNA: TGTGCCAGCAGCTTTACAGGCAATTCACCCCTCCACTTT; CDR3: CASSFTGNSPLHF
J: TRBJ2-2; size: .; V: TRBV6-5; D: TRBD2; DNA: TGTGCCAGCAGTTTGGTCGGCGGGAGGAACACCGGGGAGCTGTTTTTT; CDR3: CASSLVGGRNTGELFF
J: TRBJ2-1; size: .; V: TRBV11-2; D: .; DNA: TGTGCCAGCAGCTTGAAAGGAGGGCAGGGAAGATACAATGAGCAGTTCTTC; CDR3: CASSLKGGQGRYNEQFF
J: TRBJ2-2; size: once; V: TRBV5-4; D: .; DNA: TGTGCCAGCAGCCCAGGACAGCCCTCGAACACCGGGGAGCTGTTTTTT; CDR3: CASSPGQPSNTGELFF
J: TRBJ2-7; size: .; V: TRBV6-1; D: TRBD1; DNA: TGTGCCAGCAGTGAAGAAGGGACAGGCGTCTACGAGCAGTACTTC; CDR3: CASSEEGTGVYEQYF
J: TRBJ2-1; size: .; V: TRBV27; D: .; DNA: TGTGCCAGCAGTTTATCGTACGGGGGAAGCTCCTACAATGAGCAGTTCTTC; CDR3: CASSLSYGGSSYNEQFF
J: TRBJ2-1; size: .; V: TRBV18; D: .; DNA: TGTGCCAGCTCACCCCAGGACGGGTCCTACAATGAGCAGTTCTTC; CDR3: CASSPQDGSYNEQFF
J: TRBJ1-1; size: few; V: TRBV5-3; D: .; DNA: TGTGCCAGCAGCTATGGGAACGCTGAAGCTTTCTTT; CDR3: CASSYGNAEAFF
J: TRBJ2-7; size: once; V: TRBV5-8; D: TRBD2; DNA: TGTGCCAGCGAAGTTACTGGGAGGGCCTCCTACGAGCAGTACTTC; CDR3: CASEVTGRASYEQYF
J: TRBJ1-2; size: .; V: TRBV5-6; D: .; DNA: TGTGCCAGCAGCTTGTATCAGGCCCTCTATAGCTACACCTTC; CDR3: CASSLYQALYSYTF
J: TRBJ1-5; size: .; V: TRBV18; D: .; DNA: TGTGCCAGCTCACCTGTGGGGATAAGTCAGCCCCAGCATTTT; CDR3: CASSPVGISQPQHF
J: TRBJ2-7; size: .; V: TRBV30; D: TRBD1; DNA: TGTGCCTGGTCCCCGGGACAGGGGGACGAGCAGTACTTC; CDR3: CAWSPGQGDEQYF